Following are 28 T cell receptor beta chains from one sample sequenced in a study of identical twins. TCRdb reanalysed the 5' RACE reads using MiXCR and keeps one entry per CDR3 protein. The sample yields 300,000 to 400,000 distinct CDR3 sequences, 9% to 15% seen once. These data also featured in a second study, about yellow fever vaccine responses in identical twins.

Sequencing input: CD8+ T cells sorted from blood. These receptors came from a woman between 18 and 29 years old in good health.

The V call is TRBV2, the J call TRBJ2-7, with a tentative D call TRBD1 (6 bases). V was trimmed by 8 bases and J by 3 bases, leaving 11 bases between them. Germline V lookup: CDR1 SNHLY, CDR2 FYNNEI. The CDR3 is 12 amino acids. CDR3 coding DNA: TGTGCCAGCCTTGGACAGCTCTACGAGCAGTACTTC. Its protein product is CASLGQLYEQYF.

This clonotype was recorded many times. The chain recombines TRBV20-1 with TRBJ2-7; 14 nucleotides agree with TRBD2. This CDR3 is 15 amino acids long. Looked up from germline, CDR1 is DFQATT and CDR2 is SNEGSKA (reference sequence). V shed 4 bases, J shed 5 bases, and the junction held 7 bases outside the gene matches. The CDR3 spells CSAISGTSGSNEQYF. The CDR3 coding sequence is TGCAGTGCTATCTCCGGGACTAGCGGGAGTAACGAGCAGTACTTC.

This clonotype appeared many times. The chain recombines TRBV4-1 with TRBJ1-5; possibly TRBD1 for D (6 bases). Germline values: CDR1 MGHRA, CDR2 YSYEKL. V lost 1 base to trimming and J lost 4 bases, with 14 bases between them. This CDR3 region has 16 residues. CDR3 DNA sequence: TGCGCCAGCAGCCAAGGTCTGGGACAAGGTAATCAGCCCCAGCATTTT. The encoded protein is CASSQGLGQGNQPQHF.

This clonotype was seen only a few times. This chain connects TRBV2 to TRBJ2-5; D is uncertain. The germline V gene encodes CDR1 SNHLY and CDR2 FYNNEI. V was shortened by 2 bases and J by 5 bases, with 9 bases between the two germline ends. The CDR3 is 13 amino acids. CDR3 sequence: CASSESVGETQYF. In nucleotides, the CDR3 is TGTGCCAGCAGTGAATCTGTTGGGGAGACCCAGTACTTC. Full variable domain (outside the CDR3, taken from reference TRBV2 and TRBJ2-5): EPEVTQTPSHQVTQMGQEVILRCVPISNHLYFYWYRQILGQKVEFLVSFYNNEISEKSEIFDDQFSVERPDGSNFTLKIRSTKLEDSAMYFCASSESVGETQYFGPGTRLLVL.

Worth noting for this clonotype: Relative to the germline gene, one junction end is altered; a read error may explain this. The CDR3 protein is CATSHTSVIAFQETQYF. The CDR3 region has the DNA TGTGCCACCAGCCATACCTCAGTTATAGCCTTCCAAGAGACCCAGTACTTC. The J gene is TRBJ2-5, the V gene TRBV3-1; D uncertain. Per the germline V gene, CDR1 is LGHDT and CDR2 is YNNKEL (reference sequence). The CDR3 sequence is 17 residues long.

This clonotype was observed a few times. The rearrangement joins TRBV27 to TRBJ2-1, with TRBD2 identical over 9 bases. The V segment lost 6 bases and the J segment 8 bases; nucleotides outside the gene matches: 11. The CDR3 is made up of 15 amino acids. CDR1 MNHEY and CDR2 SMNVEV come from the germline V gene (reference sequence). The CDR3 region is CASRTGLAGRDEQFF. In DNA, the CDR3 is TGTGCCAGCAGGACGGGGCTAGCGGGGCGGGATGAGCAGTTCTTC.

This clonotype was seen at least ten times. This sequence joins TRBV12-3 or TRBV12-4 and TRBJ2-3; TRBD2 matches at 12 bases. The CDR3 runs to 15 residues. V lost 6 bases and J lost 0; bases outside the gene matches: 1. The DNA of the CDR3 is TGTGCCAGCAGAGGACTAGCGGGGAGCACAGATACGCAGTATTTT. It codes for CASRGLAGSTDTQYF.

This clonotype came up a few times. V usage is TRBV9 and J usage is TRBJ2-1, with D hard to call. The CDR3 contains 14 residues. The ends were cut back, 3 bases at V and 4 bases at J, with 11 bases in the middle. The germline V gene has CDR1 SGDLS and CDR2 YYNGEE. CDR3 DNA sequence: TGTGCCAGCAGCGGCCTCGGCCTTTACAATGAGCAGTTCTTC. This translates into CASSGLGLYNEQFF. The full variable domain, its missing parts supplied by reference TRBV9 and TRBJ2-1, is DSGVTQTPKHLITATGQRVTLRCSPRSGDLSVYWYQQSLDQGLQFLIQYYNGEERAKGNILERFSAQQFPDLHSELNLSSLELGDSALYFCASSGLGLYNEQFFGPGTRLTVL.

V usage is TRBV28 and J usage is TRBJ2-1, with D possibly matching TRBD2 (6 bases). The V and J ends lost 6 bases and 0 bases respectively, with 12 bases between them. The CDR3 totals 15 residues. Germline-derived CDR1 and CDR2 are MDHEN and SYDVKM. The CDR3 region is CASRLGLRSYNEQFF. CDR3 nucleotides: TGTGCCAGCAGATTGGGACTGCGCTCCTACAATGAGCAGTTCTTC.

This clonotype was seen ten or more times. J is TRBJ2-2 and V is TRBV25-1; D gene uncertain. Germline V lookup: CDR1 MGHDK, CDR2 SYGVNS. The CDR3 runs to 13 residues. Trimming cost V 5 bases and J 1 base, with 5 bases left between them. CDR3 in DNA: TGTGCCAGCAGTCTACAGAACACCGGGGAGCTGTTTTTT. Its translation: CASSLQNTGELFF.

This clonotype has just a few counts. V is TRBV23-1 and J is TRBJ2-7; 9 nucleotides line up with TRBD1. TRBV23-1 is noted as an ORF with a role that remains uncertain. Trimming removed 4 bases from V and 7 bases from J; junction bases left unmatched: 8. The CDR3 contains 14 residues. The CDR3 DNA is TGCGCCAGCAGTCGGGACAGGGTACGTGGGGAGCAGTACGTC. Translating gives CASSRDRVRGEQYV.

This clonotype has ten or more counts. The gene calls are TRBV5-1 and TRBJ2-1; no definite D call. This CDR3 contains 15 residues. The V gene's germline CDR1 is SGHRS and CDR2 YFSETQ. Trimming stripped 1 base from V and 0 bases from J, with 8 bases between. CDR3 loop: CASSLRWDSYNEQFF. DNA for the CDR3: TGCGCCAGCAGCTTGCGGTGGGACTCCTACAATGAGCAGTTCTTC. Variable domain in full (rest from reference TRBV5-1 and TRBJ2-1): KAGVTQTPRYLIKTRGQQVTLSCSPISGHRSVSWYQQTPGQGLQFLFEYFSETQRNKGNFPGRFSGRQFSNSRSEMNVSTLELGDSALYLCASSLRWDSYNEQFFGPGTRLTVL.

CDR3 nucleotide sequence: TGTGCCATCAGGGGGGACAGCTATGGCTACACCTTC. Its translation: CAIRGDSYGYTF. V usage is TRBV10-3 and J usage is TRBJ1-2, with TRBD1 matching over 7 bases. Germline trimming cut 6 bases from V and 4 bases from J; bases unmatched to any gene: 2. The CDR3 spans 12 residues. Germline CDR1 and CDR2: ENHRY and SYGVKD.

The sample holds a few counts of this clonotype. The chain employs TRBV5-6 and TRBJ2-3, with 9 bases fitting TRBD2. The trim removed 1 base at V and 3 bases at J, leaving 6 bases unmatched. Germline assignment: CDR1 SGHDT and CDR2 YYEEEE. The CDR3 runs to 16 residues. The CDR3 nucleotides read TGTGCCAGCAGCTTGACTAGCGGGTACCAAACAGATACGCAGTATTTT. Encoded protein: CASSLTSGYQTDTQYF.

This chain uses TRBV12-5 with TRBJ2-2, with D possibly TRBD1 on 6 matching bases. The V end was cut by 1 base, the J end by 2 bases, with 11 bases between. The CDR3 extends over 16 amino acids. CDR1 and CDR2 (germline): LGHNT, FRNRAP. DNA for the CDR3: TGTGCTAGTGGTTTGGCCCCGGGACACAACACCGGGGAGCTGTTTTTT. It codes for CASGLAPGHNTGELFF.

The chain employs TRBV7-6 and TRBJ2-3; 7 nucleotides line up with TRBD1. The CDR3 sequence is 17 residues long. Germline V lookup: CDR1 SGHVS, CDR2 FNYEAQ. V was clipped by 4 bases and J by 0 bases; unmatched bases: 10. The CDR3 DNA follows: TGTGCCAGCAGCTCGGTTAGGGCCAGGGGGAGCACAGATACGCAGTATTTT. This translates into CASSSVRARGSTDTQYF.

As to this clonotype: A read error may be the cause here, since a much bigger clone is one base away. The J gene is TRBJ2-1, the V gene TRBV28; the D gene is possibly TRBD2 (6 bases). This CDR3 is 14 amino acids long. The germline V gene has CDR1 MDHEN and CDR2 SYDVKM. The DNA for the CDR3 is TGTACCAGGTTGCGGGAAAGCCTTTACAATGAGCAGTTCTTC. This translates into CTRLRESLYNEQFF.

Many counts were recorded for this clonotype. V is TRBV12-5 and J is TRBJ2-1; 7 bases line up with TRBD2. The length of the CDR3 is 14 residues. The trim removed 6 bases at V and 1 base at J, leaving 3 bases unmatched. Germline lookup yields CDR1 LGHNT and CDR2 FRNRAP. CDR3 region: CASGKRESYNEQFF. In nucleotides, the CDR3 is TGTGCTAGTGGCAAGCGGGAATCCTACAATGAGCAGTTCTTC.

This clonotype occurred a few times. CDR3 DNA: TGTGCCAGCAGCTACGGGCTCAACAATGAGCAGTTCTTC. Its translation: CASSYGLNNEQFF. The V call is TRBV11-2, the J call TRBJ2-1; D is uncertain. The V and J ends lost 4 bases and 5 bases respectively, with 9 bases between them. Germline V lookup: CDR1 SGHAT, CDR2 FQNNGV. There are 13 residues in the CDR3.

The chain links TRBV14 to TRBJ1-1; the match to TRBD1 covers 8 bases. The length of the CDR3 is 14 residues. Trimming at V came to 3 bases and at J to 6 bases, leaving 6 bases not matched to a gene. The germline V gene has CDR1 SGHDN and CDR2 FVKESK. The DNA of the CDR3 is TGTGCCAGCAGCCAGAACCAGGGGGCCCCTGAAGCTTTCTTT. Amino acid sequence: CASSQNQGAPEAFF.

A few counts support this clonotype. The CDR3 sequence is CASSGEDRIGPEAFF. The CDR3 DNA sequence: TGTGCCAGCAGCGGCGAGGACAGGATTGGCCCTGAAGCTTTCTTT. This rearrangement joins TRBV9 to TRBJ1-1; 7 nucleotides agree with TRBD1. V lost 3 bases, J lost 6 bases, and 11 bases stayed unmatched. Germline V gene lookup returns CDR1 SGDLS and CDR2 YYNGEE. There are 15 residues in the CDR3. Supplemented by reference TRBV9 and TRBJ1-1, the full variable domain reads DSGVTQTPKHLITATGQRVTLRCSPRSGDLSVYWYQQSLDQGLQFLIQYYNGEERAKGNILERFSAQQFPDLHSELNLSSLELGDSALYFCASSGEDRIGPEAFFGQGTRLTVV.

This clonotype has a handful of counts. The chain employs TRBV12-3 or TRBV12-4 and TRBJ2-1; possibly TRBD1 for D (6 bases). Between the trimmed V and J ends, which lost 7 bases and 8 bases, there was a span of 15 bases. This CDR3 has 13 residues. The CDR3 reads CASTLGGVHEQFF. The CDR3 nucleotides are TGTGCCAGCACCCTAGGGGGAGTGCATGAGCAGTTCTTC.

The table lists this clonotype with a few counts. V and J are TRBV6-5 and TRBJ2-2, with D perhaps TRBD1 (6 bases). V was pared by 2 bases and J by 2 bases, with 9 bases between. Per germline, CDR1 MNHEY and CDR2 SVGAGI. The CDR3 spans 15 residues. DNA for the CDR3: TGTGCCAGCAGTTACGCACAGGGTAACACCGGGGAGCTGTTTTTT. Amino acid sequence: CASSYAQGNTGELFF.

This clonotype was counted at least ten times. The chain is built from TRBV10-3 and TRBJ2-1; 13 nucleotides align to TRBD2. Trimming took 10 bases from V and 7 from J; bases not matched to a gene: 7. CDR3 length equals 14 residues. CDR1 is ENHRY and CDR2 is SYGVKD in the germline V gene. In DNA, the CDR3 is TGTGCCACACACGGGACTAGCGGGGTAAATGAGCAGTTCTTC. It specifies CATHGTSGVNEQFF.

The chain employs TRBV27 and TRBJ2-7; 14 bases match TRBD2. The trim removed 6 bases at V and 0 bases at J, leaving 4 bases unmatched. The length of the CDR3 is 16 residues. Germline V lookup: CDR1 MNHEY, CDR2 SMNVEV (reference sequence). CDR3 sequence: CASSPGTSGSSYEQYF. CDR3 DNA sequence: TGTGCCAGCAGCCCCGGGACTAGCGGGAGCTCCTACGAGCAGTACTTC.

The sample holds many counts of this clonotype. CDR3 protein: CASSPWWDGSYEQYF. The DNA for the CDR3 is TGTGCCAGCAGCCCGTGGTGGGACGGGTCCTACGAGCAGTACTTC. The chain uses TRBV5-5 and TRBJ2-7; the D gene could be TRBD1 or TRBD2 (5 bases each). V gave up 4 bases and J gave up 1 base, with 15 bases separating them. CDR1 is SGHKS, CDR2 YYEKEE, per germline (reference sequence). CDR3 length: 15 residues. Complete variable domain (other parts from reference TRBV5-5 and TRBJ2-7): DAGVTQSPTHLIKTRGQQVTLRCSPISGHKSVSWYQQVLGQGPQFIFQYYEKEERGRGNFPDRFSARQFPNYSSELNVNALLLGDSALYLCASSPWWDGSYEQYFGPGTRLTVT.

In this sample, this clonotype turned up a few times. The V call is TRBV2, the J call TRBJ2-3; either TRBD1 or TRBD2 may fit D (6 bases each). The germline V gene has CDR1 SNHLY and CDR2 FYNNEI. The CDR3 loop spans 16 amino acids. Deletions cut 10 bases from V and 1 base from J, with 21 bases between. The CDR3 DNA sequence: TGTGCCACATTTTCAACGGGGGCTGTCGGCACAGATACGCAGTATTTT. Translation gives CATFSTGAVGTDTQYF.

This sequence joins TRBV10-3 and TRBJ2-2; no clear D gene. The V end was cut by 7 bases, the J end by 5 bases, with 8 bases between. Per the germline V gene, CDR1 is ENHRY and CDR2 is SYGVKD. This CDR3 contains 12 residues. The DNA for the CDR3 is TGTGCCATCACCTCGAGGACCGGGGAGCTGTTTTTT. Translated, it gives CAITSRTGELFF.